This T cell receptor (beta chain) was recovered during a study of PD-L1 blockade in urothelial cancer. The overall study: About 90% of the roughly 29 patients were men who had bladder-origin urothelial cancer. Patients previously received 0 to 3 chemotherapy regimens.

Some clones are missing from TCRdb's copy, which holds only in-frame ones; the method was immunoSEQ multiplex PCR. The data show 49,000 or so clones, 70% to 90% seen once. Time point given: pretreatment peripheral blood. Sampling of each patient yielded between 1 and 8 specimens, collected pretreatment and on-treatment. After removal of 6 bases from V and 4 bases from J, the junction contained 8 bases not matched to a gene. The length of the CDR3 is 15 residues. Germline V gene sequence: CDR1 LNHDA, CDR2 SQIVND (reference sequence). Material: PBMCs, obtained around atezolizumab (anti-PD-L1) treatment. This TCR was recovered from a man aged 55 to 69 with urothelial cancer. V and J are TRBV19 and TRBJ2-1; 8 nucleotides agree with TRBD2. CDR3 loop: CASRPNSGTYNEQFF. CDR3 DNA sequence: TGTGCCAGTAGGCCAAATAGCGGGACATACAATGAGCAGTTCTTC.